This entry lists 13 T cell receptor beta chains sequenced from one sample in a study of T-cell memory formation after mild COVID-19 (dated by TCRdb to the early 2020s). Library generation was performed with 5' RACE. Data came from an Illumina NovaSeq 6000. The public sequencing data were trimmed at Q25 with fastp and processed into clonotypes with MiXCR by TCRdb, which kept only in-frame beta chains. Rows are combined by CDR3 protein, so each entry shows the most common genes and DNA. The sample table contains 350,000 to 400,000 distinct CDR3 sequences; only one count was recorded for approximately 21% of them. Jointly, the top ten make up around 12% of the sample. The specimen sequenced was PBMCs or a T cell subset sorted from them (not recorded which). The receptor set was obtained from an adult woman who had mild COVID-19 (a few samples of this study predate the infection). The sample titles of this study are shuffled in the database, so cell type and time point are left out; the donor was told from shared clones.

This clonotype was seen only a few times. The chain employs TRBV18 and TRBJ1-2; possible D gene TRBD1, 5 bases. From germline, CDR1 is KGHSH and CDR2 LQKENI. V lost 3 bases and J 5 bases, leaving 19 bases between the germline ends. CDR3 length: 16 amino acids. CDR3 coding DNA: TGTGCCAGCTCACCCTCCTCCGGGGACGGAACATATGGCTACACCTTC. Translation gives CASSPSSGDGTYGYTF.

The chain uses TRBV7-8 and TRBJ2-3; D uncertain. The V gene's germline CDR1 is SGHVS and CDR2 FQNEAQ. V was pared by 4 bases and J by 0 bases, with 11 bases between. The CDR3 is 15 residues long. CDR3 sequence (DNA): TGTGCCAGCAGCTACGGAGACCCTAGCACAGATACGCAGTATTTT. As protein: CASSYGDPSTDTQYF.

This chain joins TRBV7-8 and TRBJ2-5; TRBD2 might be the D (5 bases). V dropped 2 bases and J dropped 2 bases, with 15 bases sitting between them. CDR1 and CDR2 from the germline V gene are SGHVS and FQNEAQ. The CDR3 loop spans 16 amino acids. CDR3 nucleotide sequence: TGTGCCAGCAGCTTATCGGGCCGAGGGCTGCAAGAGACCCAGTACTTC. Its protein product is CASSLSGRGLQETQYF. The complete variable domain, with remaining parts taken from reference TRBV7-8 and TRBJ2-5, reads GAGVSQSPRYKVAKRGQDVALRCDPISGHVSLFWYQQALGQGPEFLTYFQNEAQLDKSGLPSDRFFAERPEGSVSTLKIQRTQQEDSAVYLCASSLSGRGLQETQYFGPGTRLLVL.

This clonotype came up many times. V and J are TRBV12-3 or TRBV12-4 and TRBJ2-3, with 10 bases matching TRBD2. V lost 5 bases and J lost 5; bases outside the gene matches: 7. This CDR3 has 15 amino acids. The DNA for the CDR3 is TGTGCCAGCAGTACAGCGGGAGGGAAGGGAGATACGCAGTATTTT. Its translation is CASSTAGGKGDTQYF.

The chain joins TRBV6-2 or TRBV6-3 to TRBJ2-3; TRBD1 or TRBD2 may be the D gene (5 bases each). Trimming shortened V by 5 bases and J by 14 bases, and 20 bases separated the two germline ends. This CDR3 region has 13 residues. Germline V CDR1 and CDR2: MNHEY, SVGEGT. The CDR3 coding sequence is TGTGCCAGCAGTCAGCCGGGGCCTCTTATTGTGTATTTT. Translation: CASSQPGPLIVYF.

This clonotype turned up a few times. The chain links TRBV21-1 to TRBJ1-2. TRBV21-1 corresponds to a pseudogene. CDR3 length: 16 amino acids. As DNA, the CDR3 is TGTGCCAGCAGCAAAGGGAGGGGAGTCTCTAACTATGGCTACACCTTC. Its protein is CASSKGRGVSNYGYTF.

Here the CDR3 DNA reads TGTGCCAGCAGTCCTACGCTTGGCGGGGAGCTGTTTTTT. Its translation: CASSPTLGGELFF. The chain carries TRBV27 and TRBJ2-2; D unclear. This CDR3 is 13 amino acids long. CDR1 and CDR2 (germline): MNHEY, SMNVEV (reference sequence). With 5 bases removed from V and 7 bases from J, the gap between germline ends came to 11 bases.

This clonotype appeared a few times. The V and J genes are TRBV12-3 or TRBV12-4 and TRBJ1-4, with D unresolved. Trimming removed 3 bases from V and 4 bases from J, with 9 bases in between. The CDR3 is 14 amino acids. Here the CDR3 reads CASSFRTSNEKLFF. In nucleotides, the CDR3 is TGTGCCAGCAGTTTCCGAACCAGTAATGAAAAACTGTTTTTT.

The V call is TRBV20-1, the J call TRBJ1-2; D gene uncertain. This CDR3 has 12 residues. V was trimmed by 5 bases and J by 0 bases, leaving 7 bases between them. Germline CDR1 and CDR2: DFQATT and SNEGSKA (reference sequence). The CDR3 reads CSAYDTNYGYTF. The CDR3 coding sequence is TGCAGTGCTTATGACACTAACTATGGCTACACCTTC.

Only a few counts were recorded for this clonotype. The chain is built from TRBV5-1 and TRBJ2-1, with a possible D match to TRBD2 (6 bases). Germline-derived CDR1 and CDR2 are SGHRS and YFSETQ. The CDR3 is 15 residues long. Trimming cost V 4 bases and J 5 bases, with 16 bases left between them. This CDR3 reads CASSGGLSEDNEQFF. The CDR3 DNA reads TGCGCCAGCAGCGGCGGACTATCCGAGGACAATGAGCAGTTCTTC.

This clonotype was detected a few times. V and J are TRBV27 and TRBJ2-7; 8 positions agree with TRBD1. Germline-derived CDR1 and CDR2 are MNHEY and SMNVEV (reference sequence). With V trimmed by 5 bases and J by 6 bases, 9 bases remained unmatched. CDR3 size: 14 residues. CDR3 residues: CASSTSRGRGEQYF. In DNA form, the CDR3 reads TGTGCCAGCAGTACTTCCAGGGGGCGCGGCGAGCAGTACTTC.

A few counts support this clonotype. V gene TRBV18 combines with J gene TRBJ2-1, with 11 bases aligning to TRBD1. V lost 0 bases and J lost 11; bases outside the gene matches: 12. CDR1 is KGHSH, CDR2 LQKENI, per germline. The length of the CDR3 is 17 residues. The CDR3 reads CASSPPTAGTGGTKQFF. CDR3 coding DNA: TGTGCCAGCTCACCACCGACTGCAGGGACAGGGGGAACTAAGCAGTTCTTC.

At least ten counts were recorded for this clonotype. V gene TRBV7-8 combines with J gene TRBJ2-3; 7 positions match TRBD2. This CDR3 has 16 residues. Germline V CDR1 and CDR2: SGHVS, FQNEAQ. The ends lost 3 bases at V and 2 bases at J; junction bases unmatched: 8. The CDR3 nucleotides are TGTGCCAGCAGCTTTAGACCTAGCGGAAACACAGATACGCAGTATTTT. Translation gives CASSFRPSGNTDTQYF. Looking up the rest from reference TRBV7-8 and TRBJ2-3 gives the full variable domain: GAGVSQSPRYKVAKRGQDVALRCDPISGHVSLFWYQQALGQGPEFLTYFQNEAQLDKSGLPSDRFFAERPEGSVSTLKIQRTQQEDSAVYLCASSFRPSGNTDTQYFGPGTRLTVL.